The sequence of this T cell receptor (beta chain) was determined in a study of cytomegalovirus exposure and HLA in healthy donors. Background on the study: Prior work identified 100 million to 130 million unique TCR beta sequences in some 200 million T cells.

Points from the study as a whole: Among TCR beta chains of equal frequency, HLA-associated ones were more clonally expanded in a later analysis. In presence/absence analyses, roughly uniform sequencing depth across donors was assumed. The authors later linked a missense DCLRE1C variant to TCR beta V- and J-gene trimming.

Both 60 Vbeta primers and 13 Jbeta primers went into the PCR. Using immunoSEQ multiplex PCR, the repertoire was profiled, and TCRdb retains in-frame clones only, with some absent. The sample consists of fewer than 200,000 clones, roughly 82% of them appearing once. The V segment lost 3 bases and the J segment 5 bases; nucleotides outside the gene matches: 0. The germline gives CDR1 MDHEN, CDR2 SYDVKM. The CDR3 is made up of 12 amino acids. Remarks on this clone: The antigen is undetermined.

The rearrangement uses TRBV28 and TRBJ1-2; 7 bases line up with TRBD1. The TCR comes from a girl aged 5-17 years in good health and CMV-seropositive. Source material: PBMCs. Written as DNA, the CDR3 is TGTGCCAGCAGTTTCAGGGGGTATGGCTACACCTTC. It specifies CASSFRGYGYTF.